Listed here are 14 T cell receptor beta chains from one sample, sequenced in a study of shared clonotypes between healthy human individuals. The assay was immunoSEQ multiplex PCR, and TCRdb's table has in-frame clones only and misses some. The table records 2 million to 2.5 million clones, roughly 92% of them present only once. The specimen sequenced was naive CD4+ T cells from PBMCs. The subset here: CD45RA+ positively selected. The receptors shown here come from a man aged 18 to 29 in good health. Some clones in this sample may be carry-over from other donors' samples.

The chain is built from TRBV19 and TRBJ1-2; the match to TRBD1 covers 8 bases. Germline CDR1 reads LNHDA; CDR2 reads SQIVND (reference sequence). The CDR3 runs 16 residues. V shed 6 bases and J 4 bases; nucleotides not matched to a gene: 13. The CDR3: CASSPAPGQEGYGYTF. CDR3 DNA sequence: TGTGCCAGTAGCCCCGCCCCGGGACAGGAGGGCTATGGCTACACCTTC.

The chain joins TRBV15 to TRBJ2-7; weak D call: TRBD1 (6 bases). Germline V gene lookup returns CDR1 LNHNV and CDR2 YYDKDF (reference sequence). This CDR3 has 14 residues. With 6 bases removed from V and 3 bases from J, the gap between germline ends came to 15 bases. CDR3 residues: CATRAFSDSYEQYF. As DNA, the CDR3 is TGTGCCACCAGGGCCTTTTCGGACAGCTACGAGCAGTACTTC.

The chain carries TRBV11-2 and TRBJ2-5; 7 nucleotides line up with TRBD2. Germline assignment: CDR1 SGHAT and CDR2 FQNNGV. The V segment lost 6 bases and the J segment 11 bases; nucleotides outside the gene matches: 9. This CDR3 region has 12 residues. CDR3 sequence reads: CASRSTGLEQYF. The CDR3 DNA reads TGTGCCAGCAGATCCACTGGACTAGAGCAGTACTTC.

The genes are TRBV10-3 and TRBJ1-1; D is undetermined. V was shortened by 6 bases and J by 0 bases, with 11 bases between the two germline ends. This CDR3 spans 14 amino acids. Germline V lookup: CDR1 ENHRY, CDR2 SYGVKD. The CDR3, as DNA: TGTGCCATCAGGCCCCGGGATTTGAACACTGAAGCTTTCTTT. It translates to CAIRPRDLNTEAFF.

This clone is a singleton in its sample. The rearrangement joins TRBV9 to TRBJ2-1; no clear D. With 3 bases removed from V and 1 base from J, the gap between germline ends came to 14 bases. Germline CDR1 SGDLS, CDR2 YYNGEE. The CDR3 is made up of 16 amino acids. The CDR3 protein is CASSGRTTNSYNEQFF. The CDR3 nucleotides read TGTGCCAGCAGCGGACGAACAACCAATTCCTACAATGAGCAGTTCTTC.

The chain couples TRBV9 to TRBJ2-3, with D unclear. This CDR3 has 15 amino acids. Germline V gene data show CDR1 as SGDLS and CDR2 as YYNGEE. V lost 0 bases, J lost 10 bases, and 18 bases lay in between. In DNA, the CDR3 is TGTGCCAGCAGCGTAGGTCTCGGGTGGTCAGAACCGCAGTATTTT. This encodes CASSVGLGWSEPQYF.

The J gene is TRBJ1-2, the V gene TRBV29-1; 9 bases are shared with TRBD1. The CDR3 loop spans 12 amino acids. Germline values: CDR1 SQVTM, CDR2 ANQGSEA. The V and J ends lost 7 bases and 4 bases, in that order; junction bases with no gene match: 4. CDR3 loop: CSARGQGYGYTF. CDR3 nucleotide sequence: TGCAGCGCAAGGGGACAGGGCTATGGCTACACCTTC.

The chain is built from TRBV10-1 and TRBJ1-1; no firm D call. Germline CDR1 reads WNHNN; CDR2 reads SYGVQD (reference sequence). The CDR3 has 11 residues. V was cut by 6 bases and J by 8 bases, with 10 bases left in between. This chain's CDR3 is CASRPQSEAFF. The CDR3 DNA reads TGCGCCAGCAGGCCACAGTCAGAAGCTTTCTTT.

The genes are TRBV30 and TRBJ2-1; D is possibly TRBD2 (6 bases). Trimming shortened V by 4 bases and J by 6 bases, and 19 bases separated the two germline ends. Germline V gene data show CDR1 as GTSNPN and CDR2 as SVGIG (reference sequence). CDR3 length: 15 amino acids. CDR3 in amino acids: CAWTRDSLLFNEQFF. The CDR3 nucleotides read TGTGCCTGGACTCGGGACTCCTTGTTGTTCAATGAGCAGTTCTTC.

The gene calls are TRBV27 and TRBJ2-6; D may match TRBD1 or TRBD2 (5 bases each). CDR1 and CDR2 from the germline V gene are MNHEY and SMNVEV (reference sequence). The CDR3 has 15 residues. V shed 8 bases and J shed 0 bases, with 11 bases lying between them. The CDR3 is CASRDHNSGANVLTF. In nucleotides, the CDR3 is TGTGCCAGCCGGGACCATAACTCTGGGGCCAACGTCCTGACTTTC.

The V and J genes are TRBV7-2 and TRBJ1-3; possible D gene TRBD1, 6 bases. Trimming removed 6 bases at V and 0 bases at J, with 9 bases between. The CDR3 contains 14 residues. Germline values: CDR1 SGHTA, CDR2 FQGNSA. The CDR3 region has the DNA TGTGCCAGCAGTGACAGGAGCTCTGGAAACACCATATATTTT. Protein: CASSDRSSGNTIYF.

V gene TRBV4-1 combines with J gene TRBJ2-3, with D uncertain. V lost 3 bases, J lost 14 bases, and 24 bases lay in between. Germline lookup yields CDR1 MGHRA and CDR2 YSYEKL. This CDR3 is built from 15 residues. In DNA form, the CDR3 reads TGCGCCAGCAGCCACCCTGCCGTGGGGAAAACAGTTCGGTATTTT. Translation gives CASSHPAVGKTVRYF.

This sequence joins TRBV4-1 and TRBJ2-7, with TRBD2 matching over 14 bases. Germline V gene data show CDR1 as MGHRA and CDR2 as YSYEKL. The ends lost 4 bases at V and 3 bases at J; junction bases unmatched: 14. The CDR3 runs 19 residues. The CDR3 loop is CASSLILTSGRAAFYEQYF. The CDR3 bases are TGCGCCAGCAGCCTCATACTGACTAGCGGGAGGGCCGCTTTCTACGAGCAGTACTTC.

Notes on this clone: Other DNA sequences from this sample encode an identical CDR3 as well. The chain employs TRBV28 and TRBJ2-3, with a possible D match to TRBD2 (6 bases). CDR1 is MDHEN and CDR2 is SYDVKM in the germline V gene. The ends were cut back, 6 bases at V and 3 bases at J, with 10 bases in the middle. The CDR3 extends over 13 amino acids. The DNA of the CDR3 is TGTGCCAGCAGCCTTCGGGGGACAGATACGCAGTATTTT. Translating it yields CASSLRGTDTQYF.